A single T cell receptor beta chain is shown here with its context. TCRdb keeps only in-frame clones here, not all; method: immunoSEQ multiplex PCR. Of fewer than 100,000 clones listed, approximately 87% are singletons. This sample is drawn from a study of blood T cell repertoires in COVID-19. Background on the study: Sources were T cells, B-cell-depleted T cells, or PBMCs; the material itself was cDNA or gDNA.

Trimming took 1 base from V and 7 from J, leaving 8 bases between them. The CDR3 extends over 12 amino acids. From germline, CDR1 is GTSNPN and CDR2 SVGIG (reference sequence). Material for sequencing was peripheral blood. The clonotype originates from a human donor in a cohort sampled during active COVID-19. The chain employs TRBV30 and TRBJ2-1, with a weak D call TRBD2 (6 bases). This CDR3 reads CAWSGGTNEQFF. The DNA of the CDR3 is TGTGCCTGGAGTGGGGGGACTAATGAGCAGTTCTTC.